The clone carrying this T cell receptor (beta chain) was counted at least ten times. The target antigen is unknown. The entry originates in a study of CD8 T cells in ankylosing spondylitis. Findings of the study overall: A motif of 7 to 9 highly homologous TCR beta variants was seen as apparently characteristic of ankylosing spondylitis blood. Disease-linked clones reportedly concentrated significantly in matched ankylosing spondylitis synovial fluid. Disease-associated clones were CD8+ and fairly uncommon in peripheral blood.

Each TCR beta library was made by quantitative 5'-RACE that incorporated molecular barcodes. TCRdb analysed the 5' RACE reads with MiXCR anew, one entry per CDR3 protein. The data show 200,000 to 250,000 distinct CDR3 sequences, roughly a tenth seen once. The CDR3 extends over 17 amino acids. The V gene lost 0 bases and the J gene lost 4 bases, with 16 bases spanning the gap. The V gene's germline CDR1 is SGHRS and CDR2 YFSETQ. The chain couples TRBV5-1 to TRBJ2-2; no clear D gene. Sample: blood, either unsorted or a sorted T cell fraction (not recorded which). This TCR came from a male donor with ankylosing spondylitis or in good health (not recorded which). CDR3 region: CASSLEARQTSTGELFF. In DNA, the CDR3 is TGCGCCAGCAGCTTGGAAGCGCGGCAGACCAGCACCGGGGAGCTGTTTTTT.